The source of this TCR beta chain is a study of T cell responses to AZD1222 COVID-19 vaccine (dated by TCRdb to the early 2020s). Study-level background: AZD1222 recipients given second doses at about 4 weeks or at about 12 weeks were pooled, since spike-specific TCR depth and breadth were not found to differ between the two schedules. TCR sequencing covered 233 trial participants: about 210 given two doses of AZD1222 and some 25 given two doses of MenACWY control vaccine. Enrollment into the trials was organized by age into subgroups of 18-55, 56-69 and 70-plus years, and those subgroups contained around 150, 28 and 57 TCR-sequenced participants, respectively. General findings and caveats noted by the study authors: Because no day 14 peak-response samples were available, the repertoires could be characterized only after the peak T cell response. CD4 TCRs associated with the vaccine covered the entire spike protein, and the dominant responses were in regions 160-218 and 743-854. Conclusions about previously exposed vaccinees are limited because only a handful of AZD1222 recipients were SARS-CoV-2 seropositive at baseline. Participants were mostly white British and included more females than males, and it was suggested by the authors that clonal diversity may have been underestimated. After two AZD1222 doses, both the breadth and the depth of spike-specific TCRs were significantly higher than at day 0 and than in MenACWY recipients. Reportedly, almost half of the unique spike-specific TCRs recognized epitopes lying outside the regions that are mutated in the B.1.351 and B.1.1.7 variants. The 56-69-year group was small, and its depth increase did not reach significance, likely because of low power.

Concerning this clone: Which antigen it targets is not known. No clone much larger than this one lies a single base away; base qualities are absent.

The CDR3 regions of human TCRbeta chains were subjected to immunosequencing. From the authors' description of their analysis: Repertoire TCRs were checked for matches against a reference library of SARS-CoV-2-specific TCRs that had been generated using the MIRA antigen-specificity platform. Breadth meant the fraction of unique TCRs that were SARS-CoV-2-associated, whereas depth meant the fraction of total T cells that were SARS-CoV-2-associated. Using the MIRA data, every spike-specific TCR was mapped to the spike region that the TCR reacted to and assigned to either a CD4 or a CD8 class. Log10-transformed breadth and depth values were compared by one-way ANOVA with Sidak's multiple comparisons tests. Sourced from immuneACCESS, this table was stored by TCRdb with only in-frame sequences that have V and J called. A share of the clones is absent; for the studies checked, an unresolved V gene accounts for under half, and the remainder has no known explanation. V, J and clone size were drawn from that table, and D and trimming were deduced from the DNA. This sample lists roughly 150,000 clones; 85% to 95% were detected once. Of the sample, approximately 4.9% is held by the ten largest clones.

The sample's time point label, in plain terms: baseline before first vaccination. Vaccinee samples came from UK trials COV001 and COV002, including a single-blind randomized controlled phase 2/3 trial of AZD1222 (ChAdOx1 nCoV-19) in healthy adults. For TCRbeta chain sequencing, PBMC samples were collected from trial participants at day 0 and at day 28 after the second dose. Here the sequenced sample was peripheral blood, taken on day 0 of AZD1222 vaccination. The receptor's source is an adult in good health.

The DNA sequence is TGTGCCAGCAGCCAAGATCGGGGTGGGACTAGGGGGAATGAGCAGTTCTTC. Translation gives CASSQDRGGTRGNEQFF. This receptor chain uses TRBV3-1 (or the pseudogene TRBV3-2) and TRBJ2-1, with 8 central nucleotides matching TRBD2. From the germline V gene (reference sequence), CDR1 is LGHDT and CDR2 is YNNKEL. For this chain, trimming is 0 bases at the V end and 7 bases at the J end, and the number of junction bases without a gene match is 11. Reading from cysteine to phenylalanine, the CDR3 counts 17 amino acids. CDR3 DNA only is kept here, 51 bases in frame from base 1.